This note documents a single T cell receptor beta chain sequence. Its target is unknown. This record belongs to a study of vaccination and CD4 T cells after COVID-19. About the research overall: Cultures that served as controls received a CEFX pool, an HIV-1 Nef pool, or no peptide.

CD4+ T cells that had been cultured provided DNA sequenced with the Oncomine TCR Beta short-read assay. TCRdb called the PCR reads again in MiXCR, with one record for every CDR3 protein. The repertoire holds about 15,000 distinct CDR3 sequences, with about 45% as singletons. V was trimmed by 6 bases and J by 1 base, leaving 14 bases between them. Germline-derived CDR1 and CDR2 are DFQATT and SNEGSKA (reference sequence). There are 14 residues in the CDR3. Sample treatment: 10-day PBMC culture with coronavirus spike peptide pools or control peptides (ViraFEST assay). Dates of PCR positivity, March to December 2020, preceded the US Alpha, Beta and Delta variants.

V usage is TRBV20-1 and J usage is TRBJ2-3, with D unresolved. This TCR was recovered from a human donor who had recovered from COVID-19. The sequenced sample consisted of CD4+ T cells from blood, cultured in vitro. The CDR3 loop is CSATEFRGTDTQYF. For the CDR3, the DNA is TGCAGTGCAACGGAGTTTCGGGGCACAGATACGCAGTATTTT.